This T cell receptor beta chain appears in the sequencing data of a study of T cells in Graves' hyperthyroidism and ophthalmopathy. Study-level findings and limits: Ophthalmopathy cases were set apart from stable hyperthyroidism by a 13 V-J model.

This clonotype was recorded at least ten times. What it binds is not known. Template material for amplifying TCR beta CDR3 regions consisted of RNA transcripts. When the TCR CDR3 underwent first-round RT-PCR, the HTBI primer set was used. In TCRdb, the multiplex PCR reads were re-called with MiXCR into one record per CDR3 protein. The sample holds around 240,000 distinct CDR3 sequences, less than 15% seen once. CDR3 length: 12 amino acids. V gave up 5 bases and J gave up 0 bases, with 7 bases separating them. The germline CDR1 and CDR2 sequences are DFQATT and SNEGSKA (reference sequence). Sequenced material: blood. This receptor was identified in a woman aged 40 to 49 with Graves' hyperthyroidism that later progressed to Graves' ophthalmopathy. The chain employs TRBV20-1 and TRBJ1-1; the D gene is possibly TRBD1 (5 bases). The CDR3 is CSAGGMNTEAFF. DNA of the CDR3: TGCAGTGCTGGGGGGATGAACACTGAAGCTTTCTTT.